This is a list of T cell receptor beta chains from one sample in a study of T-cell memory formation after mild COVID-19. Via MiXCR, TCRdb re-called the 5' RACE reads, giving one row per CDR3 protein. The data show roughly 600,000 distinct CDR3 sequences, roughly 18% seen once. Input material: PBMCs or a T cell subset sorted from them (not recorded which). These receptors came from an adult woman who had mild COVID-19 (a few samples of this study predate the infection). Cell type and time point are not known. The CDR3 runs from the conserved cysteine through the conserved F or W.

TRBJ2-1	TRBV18	CASRGGNNEQFF
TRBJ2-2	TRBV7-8	CASSRLAGGYTGELFF
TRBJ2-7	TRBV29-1	CSARDTPYEQYF
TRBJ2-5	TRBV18	CASSFRPGQDRETQYF
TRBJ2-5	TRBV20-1	CRVDGWGLASPQETQYF
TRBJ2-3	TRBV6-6	CASGDGSTDTQYF
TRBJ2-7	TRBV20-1	CSAKLVEGKTYVGEQYF
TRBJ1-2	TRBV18	CASSPAGTGTNYGYTF
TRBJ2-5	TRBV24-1	CATSDPLDRGGRETQYF
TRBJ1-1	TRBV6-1	CASSGPTQGRRNTEAFF
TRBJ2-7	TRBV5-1	CASSWIPWDEQYF
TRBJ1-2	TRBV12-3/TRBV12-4	CASSRGRTGTYGYTF
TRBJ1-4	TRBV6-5	CASSRQGEREKLFF
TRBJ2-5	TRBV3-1	CASSPRLAGGPSEETQYF
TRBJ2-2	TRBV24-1	CASLSANTGELFF
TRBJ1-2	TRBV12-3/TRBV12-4	CASTVGQGRVGYTF
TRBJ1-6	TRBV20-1	CSATDMHDRVLGSPLHF
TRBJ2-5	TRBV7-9	CASSSTSGGYQETQYF
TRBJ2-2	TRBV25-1	CASNRGIAGELFF
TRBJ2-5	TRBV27	CASSLTRPAASGAQQETQYF
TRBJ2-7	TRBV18	CASSPPDDYEQYF
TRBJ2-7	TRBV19	CASSNSYEQYF
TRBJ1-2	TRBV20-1	CSASIQGSYGYTF
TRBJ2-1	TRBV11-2	CASSFGLAGLEQFF
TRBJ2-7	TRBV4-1	CASSQGVMGNPPYEQYF
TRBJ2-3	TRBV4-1	CASSARDISEIDTQYF
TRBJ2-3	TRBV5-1	CASSLEHGDAAQYF
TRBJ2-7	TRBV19	CATTGGGSSYEQYF
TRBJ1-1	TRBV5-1	CASSRSTGYEAFF
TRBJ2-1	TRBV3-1	CASSQHRTSGIDNEQFF
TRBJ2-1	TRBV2	CASSDASGRRNNEQFF
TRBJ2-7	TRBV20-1	CSASKERDGQQYF
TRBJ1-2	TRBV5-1	CASSLASIGSDGYTF
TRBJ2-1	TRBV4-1	CASSQLGIIYNEQFF
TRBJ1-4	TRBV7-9	CASSLASEKLFF
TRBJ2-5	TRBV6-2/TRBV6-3	CASSSVTGGRYQETQYF
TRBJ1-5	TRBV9	CASSVDGGQPQHF